The 4 T cell receptor beta chains below come from one sample, sequenced in a study. TCRdb ran MiXCR on the 5' RACE reads and lists one entry per CDR3 protein. The sample includes tens of thousands of distinct CDR3 sequences, 25% to 30% of them seen just once. Material: naive CD4+ T cells sorted from blood. Subset in this sample: naive CD4+ T cells, CD4+CD45RA+CD25-. These receptor sequences come from a female donor with breast cancer.

This chain uses TRBV5-1 with TRBJ2-1; 11 bases are shared with TRBD2. V lost 5 bases to trimming and J lost 9 bases; unmatched junction nucleotides: 13. CDR3 length: 16 amino acids. Germline assignment: CDR1 SGHRS and CDR2 YFSETQ. The CDR3: CASSMSELAGAGEQFF. The CDR3 DNA follows: TGCGCCAGCAGTATGTCTGAACTAGCGGGAGCTGGTGAGCAGTTCTTC.

This clonotype has a handful of counts. The CDR3, as DNA: TGTGCCAGCACGAAGTCGACAGGGGTCGACGAGCAGTACTTC. Translation gives CASTKSTGVDEQYF. The chain carries TRBV2 and TRBJ2-7, with 8 positions matching TRBD1. With 7 bases clipped from V and 5 bases from J, the junction kept 10 bases outside the gene matches. Germline-derived CDR1 and CDR2 are SNHLY and FYNNEI. The CDR3 contains 14 residues.

This clonotype has just a few counts. The V gene is TRBV7-3, the J gene TRBJ2-2, with a possible D match to TRBD1 (6 bases). Germline assignment: CDR1 SGHTA and CDR2 FQGTGA. Trimming removed 5 bases at V and 1 base at J, with 20 bases between. This CDR3 contains 18 residues. CDR3 residues: CASSRETGISWNTGELFF. Here the CDR3 DNA reads TGTGCCAGCAGCCGAGAAACAGGGATATCGTGGAACACCGGGGAGCTGTTTTTT.

This chain uses TRBV6-5 with TRBJ1-5; possible D gene TRBD1, 6 bases. This CDR3 has 16 amino acids. Per germline, CDR1 MNHEY and CDR2 SVGAGI. Trimming shortened V by 5 bases and J by 1 base, and 15 bases separated the two germline ends. The CDR3, as DNA: TGTGCCAGCAGTCGTCAGGGGCCGCAAAGCAATCAGCCCCAGCATTTT. This translates into CASSRQGPQSNQPQHF.